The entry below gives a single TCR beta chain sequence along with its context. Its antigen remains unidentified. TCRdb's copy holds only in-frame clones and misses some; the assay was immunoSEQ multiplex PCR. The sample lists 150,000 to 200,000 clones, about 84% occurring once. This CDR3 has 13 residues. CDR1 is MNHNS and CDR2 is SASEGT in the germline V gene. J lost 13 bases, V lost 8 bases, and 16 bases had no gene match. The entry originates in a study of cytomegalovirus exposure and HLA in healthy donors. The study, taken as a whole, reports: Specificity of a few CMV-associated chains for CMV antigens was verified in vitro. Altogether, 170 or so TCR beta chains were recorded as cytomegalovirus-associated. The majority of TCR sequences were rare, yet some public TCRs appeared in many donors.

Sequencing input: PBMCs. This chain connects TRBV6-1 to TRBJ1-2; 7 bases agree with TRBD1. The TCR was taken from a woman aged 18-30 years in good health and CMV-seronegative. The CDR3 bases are TGTGCCAGCCGTTCCCCCGAGACAGGGCTTTCCACCTTC. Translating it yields CASRSPETGLSTF.